This T cell receptor beta chain was captured by sequencing in a study of T cells after yellow fever vaccination. TCRdb reprocessed the 5' RACE reads with MiXCR, giving one entry per CDR3 protein. Among some 320,000 distinct CDR3 sequences listed, less than 9.5% were seen once. V was pared by 4 bases and J by 1 base, with 9 bases between. The CDR3 covers 14 residues. Looked up from germline, CDR1 is SGHRS and CDR2 is YFSETQ. The table lists this clonotype with a few counts. V is TRBV5-1 and J is TRBJ2-4, with D possibly matching TRBD2 (6 bases). The specimen was CD4+ T cells sorted from PBMCs, collected 5 days after the yellow fever booster vaccination. The TCR sequence derives from a young man who received the YFV17D yellow fever vaccine. The chain's CDR3 is CASSLAMAKNIQYF. CDR3 DNA: TGCGCCAGCAGCCTAGCGATGGCCAAAAACATTCAGTACTTC.